What follows are 20 T cell receptor beta chains derived from one specimen sequenced in a study of cytomegalovirus exposure and HLA in healthy donors. The PCR contained 60 Vbeta and 13 Jbeta primers. Data came from immunoSEQ multiplex PCR; TCRdb stores just in-frame clones and leaves some out. Of about 180,000 clones detected, 75% to 80% appear once; the ten largest clones hold 6.3%. The sequenced sample was PBMCs. Receptors were obtained from a man aged 40-49 years in good health and CMV-seropositive.

The V gene is TRBV29-1, the J gene TRBJ2-2, with 8 bases fitting TRBD1. This CDR3 spans 16 amino acids. Germline CDR1 is SQVTM and CDR2 is ANQGSEA. The V and J ends lost 7 bases and 7 bases, in that order; junction bases with no gene match: 17. In nucleotides, the CDR3 is TGCAGCGCTGGACTCGGGACAGGTTCGCGTGGCGGGGAGCTGTTTTTT. It is translated as CSAGLGTGSRGGELFF.

The rearrangement links TRBV11-3 to TRBJ2-1; perhaps TRBD1 as D (5 bases). The V end lost 5 bases, the J end lost 5 bases, and 13 bases lay between the germline ends. The CDR3 is 14 amino acids. CDR1 and CDR2 (germline): SGHNT, YENEEA. The CDR3 DNA reads TGTGCCAGCAGCCTCTTTACCAGGGACAATGAGCAGTTCTTC. Its translation is CASSLFTRDNEQFF.

The chain couples TRBV2 to TRBJ2-3, with 9 bases fitting TRBD2. Germline CDR1 reads SNHLY; CDR2 reads FYNNEI. This CDR3 has 12 amino acids. Unmatched junction bases numbered 0, after V lost 6 bases and J lost 5 bases. The CDR3 region is CASRRGGDTQYF. CDR3 DNA sequence: TGTGCCAGCAGGCGGGGGGGAGATACGCAGTATTTT. Together with reference TRBV2 and TRBJ2-3, the CDR3 gives the full variable domain: EPEVTQTPSHQVTQMGQEVILRCVPISNHLYFYWYRQILGQKVEFLVSFYNNEISEKSEIFDDQFSVERPDGSNFTLKIRSTKLEDSAMYFCASRRGGDTQYFGPGTRLTVL.

V and J are TRBV7-2 and TRBJ2-7, with 12 bases aligning to TRBD2. Germline lookup yields CDR1 SGHTA and CDR2 FQGNSA. V shed 5 bases, J shed 3 bases, and the junction held 2 bases outside the gene matches. This CDR3 spans 14 amino acids. CDR3 loop: CASSAGLAGYEQYF. Here the CDR3 DNA reads TGTGCCAGCAGCGCGGGACTAGCGGGCTACGAGCAGTACTTC.

The chain links TRBV5-1 to TRBJ1-2; D call uncertain. The CDR3 is 14 residues long. The germline V gene encodes CDR1 SGHRS and CDR2 YFSETQ. Trimming removed 2 bases at V and 0 bases at J, with 8 bases between. DNA for the CDR3: TGCGCCAGCAGCTTCGAGACACCTAACTATGGCTACACCTTC. It specifies CASSFETPNYGYTF.

This rearrangement joins TRBV5-1 to TRBJ2-1, with D perhaps TRBD2 (5 bases). Germline V gene sequence: CDR1 SGHRS, CDR2 YFSETQ. The CDR3 consists of 14 residues. V lost 5 bases, J lost 6 bases, and 15 bases lay in between. CDR3 protein: CASSPGSSTNEQFF. In nucleotides, the CDR3 is TGCGCCAGCAGTCCGGGAAGCTCAACCAATGAGCAGTTCTTC.

This rearrangement joins TRBV28 to TRBJ2-7, with D tentatively TRBD2 (5 bases). Trimming removed 3 bases at V and 4 bases at J, with 19 bases between. CDR1 is MDHEN, CDR2 SYDVKM, per germline. The CDR3 has 16 residues. The CDR3: CASSLVPRTSRYEQYF. The CDR3 coding sequence is TGTGCCAGCAGTTTGGTCCCCCGGACTTCTCGATACGAGCAGTACTTC. The whole variable domain, remainder taken from reference TRBV28 and TRBJ2-7, is DVKVTQSSRYLVKRTGEKVFLECVQDMDHENMFWYRQDPGLGLRLIYFSYDVKMKEKGDIPEGYSVSREKKERFSLILESASTNQTSMYLCASSLVPRTSRYEQYFGPGTRLTVT.

V usage is TRBV18 and J usage is TRBJ2-7; weak D call: TRBD2 (5 bases). CDR3 length: 14 residues. Germline V CDR1 and CDR2: KGHSH, LQKENI. V shed 2 bases and J shed 1 base, with 9 bases lying between them. The CDR3 is CASSPTTISYEQYF. DNA for the CDR3: TGTGCCAGCTCACCAACGACTATTTCCTACGAGCAGTACTTC. Complete variable domain (other parts from reference TRBV18 and TRBJ2-7): NAGVMQNPRHLVRRRGQEARLRCSPMKGHSHVYWYRQLPEEGLKFMVYLQKENIIDESGMPKERFSAEFPKEGPSILRIQQVVRGDSAAYFCASSPTTISYEQYFGPGTRLTVT.

This clone is a singleton in its sample. The chain has TRBV5-1 and TRBJ1-1; D is possibly TRBD1 (6 bases). Germline V CDR1 and CDR2: SGHRS, YFSETQ. The V gene lost 4 bases and the J gene lost 5 bases, with 15 bases spanning the gap. CDR3 length: 14 amino acids. CDR3 protein: CASSPLNRATEAFF. The CDR3, as DNA: TGCGCCAGCAGCCCTTTAAACAGGGCGACTGAAGCTTTCTTT.

The gene calls are TRBV6-1 and TRBJ2-5, with TRBD1 identical over 10 bases. TRBJ2-7 matches the DNA end more closely, so the J call is doubtful. Germline-derived CDR1 and CDR2 are MNHNS and SASEGT. The CDR3 runs 12 residues. The CDR3 loop reads CASKTGGNEQYF. For the CDR3, the DNA is TGTGCCAGCAAGACAGGGGGCAACGAGCAGTACTTC.

The chain joins TRBV11-2 to TRBJ1-4; D unresolved. The ends were cut back, 4 bases at V and 4 bases at J, with 16 bases in the middle. CDR1 and CDR2 from the germline V gene are SGHAT and FQNNGV. This CDR3 spans 16 amino acids. CDR3 coding DNA: TGTGCCAGCAGCTCCGCGGGAGTGGCGTTTAATGAAAAACTGTTTTTT. It specifies CASSSAGVAFNEKLFF.

The V and J genes are TRBV27 and TRBJ2-2; TRBD2 is a possible D gene (5 bases). This CDR3 region has 16 residues. Trimming removed 2 bases at V and 5 bases at J, with 15 bases between. Germline CDR1 reads MNHEY; CDR2 reads SMNVEV (reference sequence). The CDR3 reads CASSLIFGEGTGELFF. DNA for the CDR3: TGTGCCAGCAGTTTAATTTTCGGGGAAGGGACCGGGGAGCTGTTTTTT.

This chain uses TRBV28 with TRBJ2-3, with D possibly being TRBD1 (6 bases). V lost 5 bases and J 0 bases, leaving 15 bases between the germline ends. Per germline, CDR1 MDHEN and CDR2 SYDVKM. CDR3 length: 16 amino acids. The CDR3 here is CASSTGTTPSTDTQYF. The DNA for the CDR3 is TGTGCCAGCAGTACTGGGACAACCCCTAGCACAGATACGCAGTATTTT.

The chain recombines TRBV5-4 with TRBJ2-3; 8 nucleotides match TRBD1. CDR3 length equals 17 residues. The germline gives CDR1 SGHNT, CDR2 YYREEE (reference sequence). J lost 7 bases, V lost 6 bases, and 19 bases had no gene match. CDR3 protein: CASTEGAGGFKRHTQYF. CDR3 sequence (DNA): TGTGCCAGCACCGAGGGGGCAGGGGGCTTTAAGAGACATACGCAGTATTTT.

The chain couples TRBV9 to TRBJ2-5; 13 bases align to TRBD2. CDR1 is SGDLS, CDR2 YYNGEE, per germline. The CDR3 totals 16 residues. Unmatched junction bases numbered 3, after V lost 2 bases and J lost 2 bases. Here the CDR3 DNA reads TGTGCCAGCAGCGTCGGGACTAGCGGGGATCAAGAGACCCAGTACTTC. Its protein product is CASSVGTSGDQETQYF.

Written as DNA, the CDR3 is TGTGCCAGCGGATTCGCGGGGAATGAGGTTGGAAACACTGAAGCTTTCTTT. Amino acids: CASGFAGNEVGNTEAFF. V gene TRBV27 combines with J gene TRBJ1-1, with D unresolved. The CDR3 length is 17 residues. Germline-derived CDR1 and CDR2 are MNHEY and SMNVEV (reference sequence). V shed 8 bases and J shed 2 bases, with 24 bases lying between them.

In this sample, this clone turned up a few times. The V and J genes are TRBV10-1 and TRBJ2-3; TRBD1 matches at 12 bases. CDR1 WNHNN and CDR2 SYGVQD come from the germline V gene (reference sequence). The trim removed 8 bases at V and 4 bases at J, leaving 10 bases unmatched. The CDR3 has 16 amino acids. The DNA for the CDR3 is TGCGCCAGCTCCTCAGTCCGGGACAGGGGGCCAGATACGCAGTATTTT. Translating it yields CASSSVRDRGPDTQYF.

This chain connects TRBV6-1 to TRBJ1-1; 8 positions agree with TRBD1. The CDR3 is made up of 15 amino acids. CDR1 MNHNS and CDR2 SASEGT come from the germline V gene. The junction had 6 bases not matched to a gene; V was cut back by 6 bases and J by 0 bases. CDR3 sequence (DNA): TGTGCCAGCAGATCGGGACAGGAAGTGAACACTGAAGCTTTCTTT. Translating it yields CASRSGQEVNTEAFF.

The rearrangement joins TRBV27 to TRBJ2-1; 8 bases map to TRBD2. This CDR3 is built from 14 residues. Looked up from germline, CDR1 is MNHEY and CDR2 is SMNVEV (reference sequence). V trimming: 2 bases; J trimming: 9 bases; junction bases outside the gene matches: 6. The CDR3 region has the DNA TGTGCCAGCAGTTTAAGGCCAGCGGGAGTTGAGCAGTTCTTC. This sequence encodes CASSLRPAGVEQFF.

The chain carries TRBV30 and TRBJ2-3; the D gene is possibly TRBD2 (5 bases). The germline CDR1 and CDR2 sequences are GTSNPN and SVGIG (reference sequence). The CDR3 has 14 residues. V lost 2 bases, J lost 4 bases, and 13 bases lay in between. The DNA for the CDR3 is TGTGCCTGGAGTTCGAGAGGGCCCCCAGATACGCAGTATTTT. Protein: CAWSSRGPPDTQYF. Drawing the rest from reference TRBV30 and TRBJ2-3, the complete variable domain is SQTIHQWPATLVQPVGSPLSLECTVEGTSNPNLYWYRQAAGRGLQLLFYSVGIGQISSEVPQNLSASRPQDRQFILSSKKLLLSDSGFYLCAWSSRGPPDTQYFGPGTRLTVL.